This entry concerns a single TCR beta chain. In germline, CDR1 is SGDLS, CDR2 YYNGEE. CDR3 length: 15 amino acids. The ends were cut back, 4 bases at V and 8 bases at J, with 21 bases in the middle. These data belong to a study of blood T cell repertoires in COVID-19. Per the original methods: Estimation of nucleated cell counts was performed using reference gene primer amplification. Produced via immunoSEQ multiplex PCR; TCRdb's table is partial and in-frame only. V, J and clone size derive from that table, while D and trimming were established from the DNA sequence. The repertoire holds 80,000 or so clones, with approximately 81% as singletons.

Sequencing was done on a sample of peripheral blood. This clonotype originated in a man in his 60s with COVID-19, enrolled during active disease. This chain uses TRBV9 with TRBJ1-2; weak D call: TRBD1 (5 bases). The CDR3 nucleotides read TGTGCCAGCAGCTCTAGGGGCAACGGCCTGCGGGGCTACACCTTC. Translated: CASSSRGNGLRGYTF.